The 30 T cell receptor beta chains listed next were all sequenced from one sample in a study of CXCR3-negative and CXCR3-positive naive CD8 T cells (dated by TCRdb to about 2019). The data were produced on a NextSeq 550. The Human TCR Profiling Kit (MiLaboratory) was used to prepare UMI-labeled 5' RACE TRB cDNA libraries. After TCRdb reprocessed the reads, each CDR3 protein sequence was kept as one row, without DNA. The table for this sample lists tens of thousands of distinct CDR3 sequences. The ten top clones hold about 1.5% of the sample. Sequencing was performed on naive CXCR3- CD8+ T cells from blood. Interpreted using the paper, the cell subset or site label stands for: CD45RO-CCR7+CD27+CD95- naive CD8+ T cells lacking CXCR3 (TNR3-). Receptors originate from a human donor in good health. Some clones in this sample may be carry-over from other donors' samples.

This sequence joins TRBV28 and TRBJ1-1; no DNA is available, so the TRBD1 call from TCRdb remains unchecked. Germline CDR1 reads MDHEN; CDR2 reads SYDVKM. The length of the CDR3 is 14 residues. The CDR3 spells CASLSPPGAAEAFF.

The gene calls are TRBV21-1 and TRBJ2-2; TCRdb names TRBD2, which stays unverified in the absence of DNA. TRBV21-1 is annotated as a pseudogene. The CDR3 has 15 residues. CDR3: CASKGGEQGPGELFF.

The gene calls are TRBV7-9 and TRBJ1-4; lacking DNA, the TRBD1 call made by TCRdb goes unchecked. This CDR3 region has 17 residues. Germline V lookup: CDR1 SEHNR, CDR2 FQNEAQ (reference sequence). CDR3: CASSFLQGATTNEKLFF. The full variable domain, rest sourced from reference TRBV7-9 and TRBJ1-4, is DTGVSQNPRHKITKRGQNVTFRCDPISEHNRLYWYRQTLGQGPEFLTYFQNEAQLEKSRLLSDRFSAERPKGSFSTLEIQRTEQGDSAMYLCASSFLQGATTNEKLFFGSGTQLSVL.

The chain couples TRBV29-1 to TRBJ2-1; TCRdb lists TRBD1, though no DNA is available to test this call. The germline V gene has CDR1 SQVTM and CDR2 ANQGSEA. The CDR3 runs 13 residues. This CDR3 is CSVDRQGVDEQFF.

This chain joins TRBV5-1 and TRBJ2-1; with no DNA, the TCRdb D assignment of TRBD2 cannot be verified. Germline V gene sequence: CDR1 SGHRS, CDR2 YFSETQ. The CDR3 has 15 amino acids. The CDR3 region is CASSPLAGGLDEQFF.

The rearrangement uses TRBV28 and TRBJ1-4; with no DNA, the TCRdb D assignment of TRBD1 cannot be verified. The CDR3 is made up of 16 amino acids. CDR1 MDHEN and CDR2 SYDVKM come from the germline V gene. CDR3: CASSSISLGGREKLFF.

The CDR3 is CASSLALGSDYEQYF. V gene TRBV7-9 combines with J gene TRBJ2-7; the TRBD2 assignment by TCRdb is unverifiable without DNA. Germline lookup yields CDR1 SEHNR and CDR2 FQNEAQ (reference sequence). CDR3 length equals 15 residues.

The chain recombines TRBV29-1 with TRBJ2-7; the D call of TRBD1 rests on TCRdb alone, since no DNA is present to check it. Germline CDR1 and CDR2: SQVTM and ANQGSEA. This CDR3 has 14 residues. The CDR3 spells CSVEDRDRDYEQYF.

This chain joins TRBV7-9 and TRBJ2-7; the D call from TCRdb, TRBD1, cannot be confirmed without DNA. Germline V gives CDR1 SEHNR, CDR2 FQNEAQ (reference sequence). CDR3 length: 15 residues. This CDR3 reads CASSLPGRGDYEQYF. The full variable domain, with the rest looked up from reference TRBV7-9 and TRBJ2-7, is DTGVSQNPRHKITKRGQNVTFRCDPISEHNRLYWYRQTLGQGPEFLTYFQNEAQLEKSRLLSDRFSAERPKGSFSTLEIQRTEQGDSAMYLCASSLPGRGDYEQYFGPGTRLTVT.

The chain links TRBV28 to TRBJ1-1; TCRdb designates TRBD1, a call that cannot be tested without DNA. The CDR3 sequence is 13 residues long. Germline V gene data show CDR1 as MDHEN and CDR2 as SYDVKM. The CDR3 spells CASTLSRNTEAFF.

This sequence joins TRBV29-1 and TRBJ1-1. The CDR3 totals 12 residues. Germline V gene data show CDR1 as SQVTM and CDR2 as ANQGSEA. The CDR3 is CSVESKNTEAFF.

The V gene is TRBV28, the J gene TRBJ2-4; TCRdb gives TRBD2 as the D gene, but with no DNA this cannot be confirmed. The CDR3 extends over 12 amino acids. Germline values: CDR1 MDHEN, CDR2 SYDVKM. Here the CDR3 reads CASSPGPNIQYF.

This sequence joins TRBV20-1 and TRBJ2-1; TCRdb picks TRBD2, but there is no DNA to check that call. Germline V gene lookup returns CDR1 DFQATT and CDR2 SNEGSKA (reference sequence). The CDR3 length is 14 residues. CDR3 residues: CSARGTGLGNEQFF.

This chain joins TRBV20-1 and TRBJ2-2. The CDR3 runs 16 residues. CDR1 is DFQATT and CDR2 is SNEGSKA in the germline V gene (reference sequence). CDR3: CSARDLAGFSAGELFF.

The chain combines TRBV28 with TRBJ2-7; TCRdb proposes TRBD2, but this gene call is untestable without DNA. Germline V gives CDR1 MDHEN, CDR2 SYDVKM. CDR3 length equals 15 residues. Here the CDR3 reads CASHGPSGRVDEQYF.

CDR3: CASSSTSGRGYQETQYF. This chain joins TRBV12-3 or TRBV12-4 and TRBJ2-5; TCRdb's D call, TRBD2, is unchecked because there is no DNA. The CDR3 runs to 17 residues.

The chain has TRBV5-1 and TRBJ2-3; TCRdb names TRBD2, which stays unverified in the absence of DNA. The germline V gene encodes CDR1 SGHRS and CDR2 YFSETQ. There are 16 residues in the CDR3. The CDR3 sequence is CASSSRLAGDKDTQYF.

The chain carries TRBV3-1 and TRBJ2-1. This CDR3 has 13 amino acids. The germline V gene has CDR1 LGHDT and CDR2 YNNKEL (reference sequence). The chain's CDR3 is CASTLRGYDEQFF.

The J gene is TRBJ1-1, the V gene TRBV7-8; TCRdb's D gene call, TRBD1, goes unchecked for lack of DNA. Germline V gives CDR1 SGHVS, CDR2 FQNEAQ. There are 14 residues in the CDR3. The CDR3 spells CASSPNQGSFGAFF.

The chain uses TRBV29-1 and TRBJ2-1; the TRBD2 assignment by TCRdb is unverifiable without DNA. This CDR3 contains 13 residues. CDR1 is SQVTM and CDR2 is ANQGSEA in the germline V gene. The CDR3: CSAGLAGANEQFF.

V usage is TRBV20-1 and J usage is TRBJ2-2; TCRdb's assignment of TRBD1 cannot be checked, as there is no DNA. This CDR3 contains 15 residues. In germline, CDR1 is DFQATT, CDR2 SNEGSKA (reference sequence). CDR3 region: CSARDVGTTGAELFF.

The chain has TRBV6-6 and TRBJ2-1; TCRdb returns TRBD1, unconfirmable since there is no DNA. Per germline, CDR1 MNHNY and CDR2 SVGAGI (reference sequence). The CDR3 covers 13 residues. Here the CDR3 reads CATRLGSLDEQFF.

The chain combines TRBV4-1 with TRBJ2-4. The CDR3 totals 14 residues. Germline CDR1 is MGHRA and CDR2 is YSYEKL. The CDR3 loop reads CASSQVGTKNIQYF.

The chain uses TRBV7-2 and TRBJ2-7; TCRdb's D call, TRBD1, is unchecked because there is no DNA. CDR1 and CDR2 from the germline V gene are SGHTA and FQGNSA. The CDR3 covers 13 residues. The CDR3 is CASSRWTGYEQYF.

This chain joins TRBV11-2 and TRBJ2-3; TCRdb outputs TRBD1, but without DNA this stays unchecked. The CDR3 runs to 15 residues. Per the germline V gene, CDR1 is SGHAT and CDR2 is FQNNGV. The CDR3 loop is CASRRIRGRGDTQYF.

The chain couples TRBV7-9 to TRBJ2-1; TCRdb calls TRBD2, which cannot be checked without DNA. The CDR3 is 19 amino acids. Germline lookup yields CDR1 SEHNR and CDR2 FQNEAQ (reference sequence). This CDR3 is CASSSLLLTSGYSYNEQFF.

The chain uses TRBV7-6 and TRBJ2-1; TCRdb's D gene call, TRBD2, goes unchecked for lack of DNA. Germline V CDR1 and CDR2: SGHVS, FNYEAQ. The CDR3 spans 18 residues. Here the CDR3 reads CASSRPSPSGDEYNEQFF.

The gene calls are TRBV27 and TRBJ2-7; TCRdb picks TRBD1, but there is no DNA to check that call. Looked up from germline, CDR1 is MNHEY and CDR2 is SMNVEV (reference sequence). CDR3 length equals 13 residues. CDR3 sequence reads: CASSLYQGYEQYF.

The gene calls are TRBV20-1 and TRBJ2-1; TCRdb indicates TRBD2, and absent DNA this call remains unverified. Germline lookup yields CDR1 DFQATT and CDR2 SNEGSKA (reference sequence). The CDR3 consists of 15 residues. Here the CDR3 reads CSARDDSGAYNEQFF.

The chain combines TRBV28 with TRBJ2-2; the D call from TCRdb, TRBD1, cannot be confirmed without DNA. The CDR3 covers 16 residues. Germline assignment: CDR1 MDHEN and CDR2 SYDVKM. The CDR3 is CASRGGSTAHTGELFF.